The next 19 T cell receptor beta chains were all read from a single sample in a study of T cells in Graves' hyperthyroidism and ophthalmopathy. Template material for amplifying TCR beta CDR3 regions consisted of RNA transcripts. TCR CDR3 underwent first-round RT-PCR with the HTBI primer set. TCRdb ran MiXCR on the multiplex PCR reads and lists one entry per CDR3 protein. Of a few hundred thousand distinct CDR3 sequences in the sample, approximately 18% were seen once. The specimen was blood. These receptors all stem from a middle-aged man with Graves' ophthalmopathy.

Ten or more counts support this clonotype. The rearrangement joins TRBV28 to TRBJ1-1, with 7 bases lining up with TRBD1. V lost 5 bases and J lost 6; bases outside the gene matches: 12. This CDR3 contains 15 residues. Germline V gene data show CDR1 as MDHEN and CDR2 as SYDVKM. CDR3 in DNA: TGTGCCAGCAGTCTTCGAGGGGGCCCCAGCCCTGAAGCTTTCTTT. Translated: CASSLRGGPSPEAFF.

This clonotype showed up many times. The chain employs TRBV12-3 or TRBV12-4 and TRBJ1-1; D unclear. CDR3 length: 13 amino acids. Deletions cut 5 bases from V and 6 bases from J, with 13 bases between. CDR3 sequence reads: CASSLLLGPEAFF. The CDR3, as DNA: TGTGCCAGCAGTCTCCTTCTTGGACCTGAAGCTTTCTTT.

The V call is TRBV30, the J call TRBJ2-7, with TRBD1 as a possible D gene (6 bases). With 2 bases removed from V and 6 bases from J, the gap between germline ends came to 14 bases. The CDR3 is 13 residues long. Germline-derived CDR1 and CDR2 are GTSNPN and SVGIG (reference sequence). CDR3 bases: TGTGCCTGGAGTTTACGCCCACAGGGCGAGCAGTACTTC. It yields the protein CAWSLRPQGEQYF.

The V gene is TRBV27, the J gene TRBJ2-1, with 7 positions matching TRBD1. Germline V gene sequence: CDR1 MNHEY, CDR2 SMNVEV (reference sequence). Trimming at V came to 6 bases and at J to 4 bases, leaving 3 bases not matched to a gene. The CDR3 spans 13 residues. The CDR3 nucleotides read TGTGCCAGCAGGCCGGACAGGTACAATGAGCAGTTCTTC. Encoded protein: CASRPDRYNEQFF.

A few counts support this clonotype. The chain links TRBV30 to TRBJ2-3; possible D gene TRBD1, 6 bases. The V gene lost 2 bases and the J gene lost 4 bases, with 16 bases spanning the gap. This CDR3 is 15 amino acids long. The germline CDR1 and CDR2 sequences are GTSNPN and SVGIG (reference sequence). The DNA for the CDR3 is TGTGCCTGGAGTATTGGGAACAGGGTACCAGATACGCAGTATTTT. Its translation: CAWSIGNRVPDTQYF.

The chain employs TRBV7-6 and TRBJ2-1; TRBD1 matches 8 bases. From germline, CDR1 is SGHVS and CDR2 FNYEAQ. The CDR3 extends over 16 amino acids. V shed 6 bases and J 1 base; nucleotides not matched to a gene: 8. The DNA of the CDR3 is TGTGCCAGCAGTTCTACAGGGGGAGGATCCTACAATGAGCAGTTCTTC. Residues: CASSSTGGGSYNEQFF.

The table lists this clonotype with a few counts. This chain uses TRBV4-1 with TRBJ1-1, with 10 bases identical to TRBD1. The CDR3 covers 15 residues. Germline V gene lookup returns CDR1 MGHRA and CDR2 YSYEKL. J gave up 5 bases and V 1 base, and 4 bases lay outside the gene matches. The CDR3 protein is CASSQGTGGSTEAFF. The CDR3 DNA reads TGCGCCAGCAGCCAAGGGACAGGGGGATCGACTGAAGCTTTCTTT.

The V gene is TRBV7-2, the J gene TRBJ2-1; 12 bases agree with TRBD2. Germline V CDR1 and CDR2: SGHTA, FQGNSA. Trimming removed 5 bases from V and 9 bases from J; junction bases left unmatched: 8. The length of the CDR3 is 15 residues. The CDR3 here is CASSPRLAGASEQFF. The CDR3 DNA is TGTGCCAGCAGCCCAAGACTAGCGGGAGCAAGTGAGCAGTTCTTC. Combining the CDR3 with reference TRBV7-2 and TRBJ2-1 gives the whole variable domain GAGVSQSPSNKVTEKGKDVELRCDPISGHTALYWYRQSLGQGLEFLIYFQGNSAPDKSGLPSDRFSAERTGGSVSTLTIQRTQQEDSAVYLCASSPRLAGASEQFFGPGTRLTVL.

At least ten counts were recorded for this clonotype. V gene TRBV20-1 combines with J gene TRBJ1-2, with 7 positions matching TRBD1. CDR1 is DFQATT, CDR2 SNEGSKA, per germline (reference sequence). The CDR3 has 16 amino acids. The junction had 16 bases not matched to a gene; V was cut back by 6 bases and J by 3 bases. CDR3 region: CSAAPGQSLDYYGYTF. The CDR3 coding sequence is TGCAGTGCAGCACCGGGACAGTCCTTAGATTACTATGGCTACACCTTC.

The V and J genes are TRBV6-1 and TRBJ2-1; 12 bases align to TRBD2. This CDR3 contains 16 residues. Trimming removed 6 bases from V and 4 bases from J; junction bases left unmatched: 7. Germline values: CDR1 MNHNS, CDR2 SASEGT. CDR3 nucleotides: TGTGCCAGCAGGGTAGTACTAGCGGGAGGTTACAATGAGCAGTTCTTC. Translation: CASRVVLAGGYNEQFF.

This chain uses TRBV6-2 or TRBV6-3 with TRBJ1-5, with D perhaps TRBD1 (5 bases). There are 16 residues in the CDR3. V dropped 7 bases and J dropped 6 bases, with 22 bases sitting between them. Germline assignment: CDR1 MNHEY and CDR2 SVGEGT. In DNA, the CDR3 is TGTGCCAGCACCCTCACAGAGCTGGGGCAAGGTCAGCCCCAGCATTTT. Translated, it gives CASTLTELGQGQPQHF.

This clonotype was seen a few times. This chain's CDR3 is CASSMTGRSYNEQFF. In DNA form, the CDR3 reads TGTGCCAGCAGTATGACAGGGAGGTCCTACAATGAGCAGTTCTTC. This chain connects TRBV5-8 to TRBJ2-1; D perhaps matches TRBD1 (7 bases). The CDR3 runs 15 residues. V was clipped by 5 bases and J by 1 base, with 13 bases between them. Germline V gene sequence: CDR1 SGHTS, CDR2 YDEGEE. Drawing the rest from reference TRBV5-8 and TRBJ2-1, the complete variable domain is EAGVTQSPTHLIKTRGQQATLRCSPISGHTSVYWYQQALGLGLQFLLWYDEGEERNRGNFPPRFSGRQFPNYSSELNVNALELEDSALYLCASSMTGRSYNEQFFGPGTRLTVL.

This clonotype was counted only a few times. This rearrangement joins TRBV24-1 to TRBJ1-2; weak D call: TRBD1 (5 bases). Germline-derived CDR1 and CDR2 are KGHDR and SFDVKD. This CDR3 region has 18 residues. The V and J ends lost 9 bases and 2 bases respectively, with 27 bases between them. In nucleotides, the CDR3 is TGTGCCACCGGAGAGTGGGGGTTCGGGTCCCGGGGGAACTATGGCTACACCTTC. Amino acids: CATGEWGFGSRGNYGYTF.

This clonotype was counted a single time. Given a much more abundant clone one base away, this may be a read error. The genes are TRBV9 and TRBJ2-7; tentatively, D is TRBD1 (5 bases). Germline V CDR1 and CDR2: SGDLS, YYNGEE. V dropped 0 bases and J dropped 5 bases, with 15 bases sitting between them. This CDR3 has 15 residues. The CDR3 DNA reads as TGTGCCAGCAGCGTAGGGGCAGGGAATCTCAACGAGCAGTACTTC. This sequence encodes CASSVGAGNLNEQYF.

This clonotype was counted many times. The genes are TRBV3-1 and TRBJ2-1; D uncertain. The V and J ends lost 4 bases and 10 bases respectively, with 20 bases between them. The germline V gene encodes CDR1 LGHDT and CDR2 YNNKEL (reference sequence). CDR3 length: 15 amino acids. The CDR3 is CASSPLGKPGPEQFF. CDR3 DNA: TGTGCCAGCAGCCCTTTGGGGAAGCCGGGTCCAGAGCAGTTCTTC.

This clonotype was observed at least ten times. V is TRBV7-3 and J is TRBJ1-1; possibly TRBD1 for D (6 bases). This CDR3 region has 13 residues. Trimming took off 4 bases at V and 3 bases at J, with 9 bases between the two ends. From germline, CDR1 is SGHTA and CDR2 FQGTGA. For the CDR3, the DNA is TGTGCCAGCAGCTCCGGACAGCACACTGAAGCTTTCTTT. It translates to CASSSGQHTEAFF.

As DNA, the CDR3 is TGTGCCAGCAGCCCCAGGACGGGAGATAATTCACCCCTCCACTTT. It encodes CASSPRTGDNSPLHF. V gene TRBV14 combines with J gene TRBJ1-6; unclear D gene. Trimming stripped 4 bases from V and 5 bases from J, with 12 bases between. CDR3 length: 15 residues. From germline, CDR1 is SGHDN and CDR2 FVKESK.

Remarks on this clonotype: The conserved phenylalanine or tryptophan is not found at the CDR3 terminus, so this likely reflects a read error. The chain links TRBV12-3 or TRBV12-4 to TRBJ1-2, with D hard to call. V lost 3 bases to trimming and J lost 6 bases, with 20 bases between them. The CDR3 is made up of 16 amino acids. The CDR3 sequence: CASSLEGRRGKDGYTL. In DNA form, the CDR3 reads TGTGCCAGCAGTTTGGAGGGCAGACGAGGGAAGGATGGCTACACCCTC.

The chain is built from TRBV3-1 and TRBJ2-7; D may correspond to TRBD1 or TRBD2 (5 bases each). V lost 4 bases and J lost 3, with 13 bases in between. The CDR3 has 14 amino acids. Germline V lookup: CDR1 LGHDT, CDR2 YNNKEL (reference sequence). CDR3 region: CASSPTGTLYEQYF. For the CDR3, the DNA is TGTGCCAGCAGCCCCACCGGGACCCTCTACGAGCAGTACTTC.